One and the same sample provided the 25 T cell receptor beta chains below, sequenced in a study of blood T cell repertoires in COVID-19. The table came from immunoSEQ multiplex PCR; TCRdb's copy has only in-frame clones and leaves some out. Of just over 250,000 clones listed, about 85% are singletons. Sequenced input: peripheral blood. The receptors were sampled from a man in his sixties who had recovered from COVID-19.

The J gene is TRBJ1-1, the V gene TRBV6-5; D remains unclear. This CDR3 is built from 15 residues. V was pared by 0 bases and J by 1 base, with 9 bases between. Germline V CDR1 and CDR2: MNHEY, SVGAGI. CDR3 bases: TGTGCCAGCAGTTACTCTGGCCGATCGAACACTGAAGCTTTCTTT. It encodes CASSYSGRSNTEAFF.

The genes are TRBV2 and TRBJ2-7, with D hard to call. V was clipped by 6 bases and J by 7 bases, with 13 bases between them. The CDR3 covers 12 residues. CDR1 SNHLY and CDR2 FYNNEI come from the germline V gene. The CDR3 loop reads CASRRPPLEQYF. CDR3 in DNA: TGTGCCAGCAGGAGGCCCCCGCTGGAGCAGTACTTC.

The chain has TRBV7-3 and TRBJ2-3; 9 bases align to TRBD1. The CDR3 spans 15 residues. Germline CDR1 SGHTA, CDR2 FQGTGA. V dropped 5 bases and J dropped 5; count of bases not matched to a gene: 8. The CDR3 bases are TGTGCCAGCAGCCCTGACAGGGGGGACTTAGATACGCAGTATTTT. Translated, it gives CASSPDRGDLDTQYF.

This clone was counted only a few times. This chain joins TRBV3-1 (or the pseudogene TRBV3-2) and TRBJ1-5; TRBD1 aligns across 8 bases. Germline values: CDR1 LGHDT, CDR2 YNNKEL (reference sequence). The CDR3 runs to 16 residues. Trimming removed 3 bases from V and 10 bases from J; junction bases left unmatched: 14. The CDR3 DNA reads TGTGCCAGCAGCCATTCCCAGGGGGCCCTCAATGGACCCCAGCATTTT. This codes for CASSHSQGALNGPQHF.

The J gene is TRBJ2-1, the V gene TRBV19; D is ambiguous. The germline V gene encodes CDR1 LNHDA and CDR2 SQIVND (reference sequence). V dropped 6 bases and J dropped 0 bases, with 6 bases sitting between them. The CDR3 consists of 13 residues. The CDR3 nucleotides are TGTGCCAGTAGACAGAGCTCCTACAATGAGCAGTTCTTC. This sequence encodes CASRQSSYNEQFF.

The CDR3 coding sequence is TGTGCCACCAGCGAACGCGGGGGGGCGGGTGGCGATGAGCAGTTCTTC. Translating gives CATSERGGAGGDEQFF. The V gene is TRBV15, the J gene TRBJ2-1; 9 nucleotides line up with TRBD2. The CDR3 covers 16 residues. After removal of 5 bases from V and 8 bases from J, the junction contained 13 bases not matched to a gene. Germline CDR1 reads LNHNV; CDR2 reads YYDKDF (reference sequence).

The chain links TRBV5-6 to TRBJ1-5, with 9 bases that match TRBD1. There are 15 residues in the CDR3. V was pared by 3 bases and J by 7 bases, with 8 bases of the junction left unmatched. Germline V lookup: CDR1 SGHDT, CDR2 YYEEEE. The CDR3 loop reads CASSSRDRARQPQHF. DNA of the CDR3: TGTGCCAGCAGCTCCCGGGACAGGGCCCGGCAGCCCCAGCATTTT.

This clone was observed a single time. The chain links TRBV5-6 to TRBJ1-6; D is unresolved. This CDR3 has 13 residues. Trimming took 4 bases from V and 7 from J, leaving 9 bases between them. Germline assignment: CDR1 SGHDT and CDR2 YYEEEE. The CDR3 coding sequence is TGTGCCAGCAGCCTATCCAAAAATTCACCCCTCCACTTT. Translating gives CASSLSKNSPLHF.

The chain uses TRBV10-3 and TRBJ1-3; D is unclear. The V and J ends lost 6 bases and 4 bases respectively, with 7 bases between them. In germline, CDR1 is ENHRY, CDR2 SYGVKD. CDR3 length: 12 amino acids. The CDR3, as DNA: TGTGCCATCAGGAGGTTCGGAAACACCATATATTTT. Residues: CAIRRFGNTIYF.

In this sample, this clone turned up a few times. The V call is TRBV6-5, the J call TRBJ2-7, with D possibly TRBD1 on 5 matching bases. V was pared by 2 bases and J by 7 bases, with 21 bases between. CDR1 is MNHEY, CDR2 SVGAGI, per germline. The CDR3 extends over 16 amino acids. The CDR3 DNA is TGTGCCAGCAGTTACGGGGCAGGGTCTGGATTGAGGGAGCAGTACTTC. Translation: CASSYGAGSGLREQYF.

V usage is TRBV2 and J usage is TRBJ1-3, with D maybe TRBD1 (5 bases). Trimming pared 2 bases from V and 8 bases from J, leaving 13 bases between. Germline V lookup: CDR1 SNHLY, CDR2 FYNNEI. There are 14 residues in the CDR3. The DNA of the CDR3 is TGTGCCAGCAGTGAACTCTCAGGGAGGGACACCATATATTTT. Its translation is CASSELSGRDTIYF.

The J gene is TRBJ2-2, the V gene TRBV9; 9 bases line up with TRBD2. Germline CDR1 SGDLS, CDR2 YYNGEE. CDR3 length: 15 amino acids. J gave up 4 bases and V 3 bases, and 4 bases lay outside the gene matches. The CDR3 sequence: CASSGGRGGTGELFF. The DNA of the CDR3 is TGTGCCAGCAGCGGCGGGCGGGGGGGCACCGGGGAGCTGTTTTTT.

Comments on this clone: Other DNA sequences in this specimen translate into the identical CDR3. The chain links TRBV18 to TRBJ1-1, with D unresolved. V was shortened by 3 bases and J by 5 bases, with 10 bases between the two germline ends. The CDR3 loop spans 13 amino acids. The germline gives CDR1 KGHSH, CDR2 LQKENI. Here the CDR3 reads CASSPPSYTEAFF. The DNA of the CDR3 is TGTGCCAGCTCACCGCCGAGTTATACTGAAGCTTTCTTT.

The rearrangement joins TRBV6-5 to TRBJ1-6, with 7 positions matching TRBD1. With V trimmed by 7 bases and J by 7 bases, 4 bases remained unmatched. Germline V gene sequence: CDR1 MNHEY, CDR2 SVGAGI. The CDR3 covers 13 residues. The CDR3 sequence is CASKGAGNSPLHF. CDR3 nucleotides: TGTGCCAGCAAGGGGGCGGGAAATTCACCCCTCCACTTT.

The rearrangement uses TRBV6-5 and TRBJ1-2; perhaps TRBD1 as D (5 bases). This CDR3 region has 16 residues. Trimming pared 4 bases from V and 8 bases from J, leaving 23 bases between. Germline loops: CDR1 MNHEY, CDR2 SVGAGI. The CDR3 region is CASSFRRGDRRGGYTF. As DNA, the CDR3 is TGTGCCAGCAGTTTCCGTCGGGGGGACCGGAGGGGAGGCTACACCTTC.

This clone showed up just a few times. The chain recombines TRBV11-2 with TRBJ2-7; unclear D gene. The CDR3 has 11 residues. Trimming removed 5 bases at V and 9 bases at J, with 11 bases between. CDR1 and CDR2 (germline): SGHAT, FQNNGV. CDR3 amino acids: CASSPKSRQYF. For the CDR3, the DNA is TGTGCCAGCAGCCCCAAATCGCGGCAGTACTTC.

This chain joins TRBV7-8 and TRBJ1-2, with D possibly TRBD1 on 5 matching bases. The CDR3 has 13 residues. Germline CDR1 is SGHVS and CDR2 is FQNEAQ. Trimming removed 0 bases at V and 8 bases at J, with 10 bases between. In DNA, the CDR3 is TGTGCCAGCAGCTTAGCCGGGGGTGGGGGCTACACCTTC. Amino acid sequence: CASSLAGGGGYTF. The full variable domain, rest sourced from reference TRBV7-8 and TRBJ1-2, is GAGVSQSPRYKVAKRGQDVALRCDPISGHVSLFWYQQALGQGPEFLTYFQNEAQLDKSGLPSDRFFAERPEGSVSTLKIQRTQQEDSAVYLCASSLAGGGGYTFGSGTRLTVV.

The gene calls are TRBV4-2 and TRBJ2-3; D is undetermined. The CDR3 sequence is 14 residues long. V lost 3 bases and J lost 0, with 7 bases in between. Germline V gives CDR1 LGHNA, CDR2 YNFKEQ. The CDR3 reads CASSHGPSTDTQYF. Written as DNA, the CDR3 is TGTGCCAGCAGCCACGGTCCCAGCACAGATACGCAGTATTTT.

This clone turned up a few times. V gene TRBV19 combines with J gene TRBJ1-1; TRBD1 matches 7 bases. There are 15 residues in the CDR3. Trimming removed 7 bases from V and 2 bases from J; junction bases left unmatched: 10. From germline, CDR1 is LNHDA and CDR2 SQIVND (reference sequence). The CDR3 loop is CASTPPHRGNTEAFF. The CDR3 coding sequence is TGTGCCAGTACACCCCCCCACAGGGGTAACACTGAAGCTTTCTTT.

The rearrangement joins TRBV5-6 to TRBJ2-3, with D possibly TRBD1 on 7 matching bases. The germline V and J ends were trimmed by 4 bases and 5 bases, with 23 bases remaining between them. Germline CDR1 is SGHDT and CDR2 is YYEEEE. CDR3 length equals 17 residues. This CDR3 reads CASSQTFGGGDLDTQYF. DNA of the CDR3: TGTGCCAGCAGCCAGACCTTCGGAGGGGGCGACCTAGATACGCAGTATTTT.

CDR3 DNA: TGTGCCAGCTCACCGAGTCTTACGGACACTGAAGCTTTCTTT. It translates to CASSPSLTDTEAFF. V gene TRBV18 combines with J gene TRBJ1-1; D is unresolved. V dropped 3 bases and J dropped 3 bases, with 11 bases sitting between them. The CDR3 runs to 14 residues. Germline values: CDR1 KGHSH, CDR2 LQKENI.

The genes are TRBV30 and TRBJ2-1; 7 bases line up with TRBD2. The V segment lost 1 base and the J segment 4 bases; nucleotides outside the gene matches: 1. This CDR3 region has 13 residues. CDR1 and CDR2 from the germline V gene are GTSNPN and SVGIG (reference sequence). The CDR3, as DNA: TGTGCCTGGAGTGGCGGGGGTTACAATGAGCAGTTCTTC. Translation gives CAWSGGGYNEQFF.

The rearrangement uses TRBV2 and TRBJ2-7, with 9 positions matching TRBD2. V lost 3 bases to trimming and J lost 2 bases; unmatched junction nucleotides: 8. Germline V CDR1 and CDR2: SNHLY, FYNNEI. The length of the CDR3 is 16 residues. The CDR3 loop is CASSEIVAGGPYEQYF. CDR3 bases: TGTGCCAGCAGTGAGATAGTGGCGGGGGGGCCCTACGAGCAGTACTTC.

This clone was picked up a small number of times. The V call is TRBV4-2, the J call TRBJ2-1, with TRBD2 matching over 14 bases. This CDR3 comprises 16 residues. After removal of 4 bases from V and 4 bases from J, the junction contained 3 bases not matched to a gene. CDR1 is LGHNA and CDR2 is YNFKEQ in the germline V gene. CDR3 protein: CASSLRTSGGYNEQFF. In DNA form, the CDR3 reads TGTGCCAGCAGCCTTAGGACTAGCGGGGGGTACAATGAGCAGTTCTTC.

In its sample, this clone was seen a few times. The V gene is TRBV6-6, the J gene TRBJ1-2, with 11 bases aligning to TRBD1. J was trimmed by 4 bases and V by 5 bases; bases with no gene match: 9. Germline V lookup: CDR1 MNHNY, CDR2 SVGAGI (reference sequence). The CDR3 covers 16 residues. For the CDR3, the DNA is TGTGCCAGCAGTATTCCGGGACAGGGGGAGAGCTATGGCTACACCTTC. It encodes CASSIPGQGESYGYTF.